These 9 T cell receptor beta chains came from one sample sequenced in a study of blood T cell repertoires in COVID-19 (dated by TCRdb to the early 2020s). The library was generated by the immunoSEQ multiplex PCR assay. Imported from immuneACCESS, the table was reduced by TCRdb to in-frame sequences with V and J called. These copies leave out some clones; in studies compared against another copy, an unresolved V gene accounts for under half, and the cause of the remainder is not known. A total of about 210,000 clones appear in this sample, approximately 80% of them only once. The ten biggest clones cover about 4.3% of the sample. Sequencing used PBMCs or T cells enriched from blood (not recorded which). The receptors were sampled from a man aged 30-40 years with acute COVID-19.

The chain uses TRBV9 and TRBJ2-1; 10 bases agree with TRBD2. The V and J ends lost 4 bases and 2 bases, in that order; junction bases with no gene match: 9. Germline-derived CDR1 and CDR2 are SGDLS and YYNGEE. The CDR3 spans 17 residues. This chain's CDR3 is CASSSKSSGGPYNEQFF. CDR3 bases: TGTGCCAGCAGCTCCAAAAGTAGCGGGGGGCCCTACAATGAGCAGTTCTTC. Together with reference TRBV9 and TRBJ2-1, the CDR3 gives the full variable domain: DSGVTQTPKHLITATGQRVTLRCSPRSGDLSVYWYQQSLDQGLQFLIQYYNGEERAKGNILERFSAQQFPDLHSELNLSSLELGDSALYFCASSSKSSGGPYNEQFFGPGTRLTVL.

The V and J genes are TRBV5-6 and TRBJ2-1, with TRBD2 identical over 9 bases. J gave up 9 bases and V 5 bases, and 12 bases lay outside the gene matches. The CDR3 has 15 amino acids. Germline CDR1 SGHDT, CDR2 YYEEEE. CDR3 sequence reads: CASSSKRGAGTEQFF. Written as DNA, the CDR3 is TGTGCCAGCAGTTCCAAGCGGGGGGCCGGGACTGAGCAGTTCTTC.

The chain recombines TRBV18 with TRBJ2-7, with TRBD1 as a possible D gene (5 bases). The length of the CDR3 is 18 residues. Germline lookup yields CDR1 KGHSH and CDR2 LQKENI. The V end lost 0 bases, the J end lost 2 bases, and 20 bases lay between the germline ends. This CDR3 is CASSPPVLLAGKTYEQYF. CDR3 bases: TGTGCCAGCTCACCACCCGTGTTACTTGCAGGGAAAACCTACGAGCAGTACTTC.

The chain combines TRBV7-9 with TRBJ1-1; TRBD1 matches 7 bases. Germline CDR1 SEHNR, CDR2 FQNEAQ (reference sequence). The CDR3 is made up of 15 amino acids. The V gene end was trimmed by 5 bases and the J gene end by 0 bases; junction bases not matched to a gene: 6. DNA for the CDR3: TGTGCCAGCAGCGGAACGGACAGGCTGAACACTGAAGCTTTCTTT. This encodes CASSGTDRLNTEAFF.

The chain has TRBV2 and TRBJ1-1, with a weak D call TRBD1 (5 bases). CDR1 and CDR2 (germline): SNHLY, FYNNEI. Trimming removed 9 bases from V and 0 bases from J, with 11 bases in between. CDR3 length: 13 amino acids. The CDR3: CASTGTVNTEAFF. CDR3 sequence (DNA): TGTGCCAGTACCGGGACTGTGAACACTGAAGCTTTCTTT.

The chain is built from TRBV6-5 and TRBJ1-2; unclear D gene. Germline V gives CDR1 MNHEY, CDR2 SVGAGI. Between the trimmed V and J ends, which lost 5 bases and 8 bases, there was a span of 18 bases. This CDR3 contains 14 residues. The CDR3 DNA reads as TGTGCCAGCAGTCCCTCCCGGTCCGGTGAGGGCTACACCTTC. Translating gives CASSPSRSGEGYTF.

The chain recombines TRBV19 with TRBJ2-5; 10 bases map to TRBD2. J lost 4 bases, V lost 3 bases, and 8 bases had no gene match. CDR1 LNHDA and CDR2 SQIVND come from the germline V gene (reference sequence). The CDR3 sequence is 16 residues long. The CDR3 region is CASSIGQRGGRETQYF. The CDR3 DNA sequence: TGTGCCAGTAGTATTGGCCAGCGGGGGGGCCGAGAGACCCAGTACTTC.

The rearrangement joins TRBV5-6 to TRBJ1-5; 7 bases are a match to TRBD1. V lost 2 bases and J lost 0; bases outside the gene matches: 2. The CDR3 covers 15 residues. Germline assignment: CDR1 SGHDT and CDR2 YYEEEE. The DNA for the CDR3 is TGTGCCAGCAGCTTCAGGGGGGTTAGCAATCAGCCCCAGCATTTT. Its protein is CASSFRGVSNQPQHF.

This chain joins TRBV4-2 and TRBJ2-5; TRBD2 agrees at 7 bases. The CDR3 has 15 amino acids. V lost 3 bases, J lost 2 bases, and 6 bases stayed unmatched. Per germline, CDR1 LGHNA and CDR2 YNFKEQ. CDR3 bases: TGTGCCAGCAGCCAGGGGGACTACCGACAAGAGACCCAGTACTTC. It encodes CASSQGDYRQETQYF.